The clone carrying this T cell receptor beta chain has just a few counts. Its target is not known. CDR1 and CDR2 (germline): DFQATT, SNEGSKA (reference sequence). V lost 3 bases to trimming and J lost 2 bases; unmatched junction nucleotides: 6. The CDR3 contains 14 residues. Unique molecular identifiers were used to barcode this TCRbeta library. From the PCR reads, TCRdb called clonotypes with MiXCR, one entry per CDR3 protein. The sample lists about 980,000 distinct CDR3 sequences, about 29% occurring once. This entry comes from a study of T-cell reconstitution after alpha-beta-depleted transplantation in children. The study, taken as a whole, reports: Some patients owed their high day-60 TCRbeta diversity to surviving recipient T cells and thymic progenitors. The main origin of T-cell counts and diversity one year after transplant was newly produced T cells. By about two months after transplant, alpha-beta T cells reportedly arose from several hundred graft clones that had expanded.

The receptor comes from a boy younger than two who had a stem cell transplant for SCID, so the T cells may come from the graft donor. The sequenced sample was PBMCs, mostly from graft donor cells, obtained 360 days after TCRalphabeta/CD19-depleted stem cell transplant. The chain links TRBV20-1 to TRBJ2-7; 8 bases map to TRBD2. This chain's CDR3 is CSARLRGVAYEQYF. CDR3 sequence (DNA): TGCAGTGCTAGGTTGCGGGGGGTCGCCTACGAGCAGTACTTC.